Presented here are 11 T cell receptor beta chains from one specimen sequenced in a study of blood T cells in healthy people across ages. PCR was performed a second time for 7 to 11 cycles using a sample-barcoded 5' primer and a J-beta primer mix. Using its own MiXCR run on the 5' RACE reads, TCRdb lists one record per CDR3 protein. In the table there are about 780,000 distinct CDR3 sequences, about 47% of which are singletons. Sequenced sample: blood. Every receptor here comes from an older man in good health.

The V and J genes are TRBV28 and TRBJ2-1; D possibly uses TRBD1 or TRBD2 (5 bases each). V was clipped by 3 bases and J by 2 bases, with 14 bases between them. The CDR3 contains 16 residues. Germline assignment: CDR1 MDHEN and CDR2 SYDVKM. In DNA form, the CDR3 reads TGTGCCAGCAGTTTCCCCGGGACGGTAACCTACAATGAGCAGTTCTTC. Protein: CASSFPGTVTYNEQFF.

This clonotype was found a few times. CDR3 sequence: CAGQFDGYTDTQYF. CDR3 nucleotide sequence: TGTGCCGGGCAATTCGATGGATACACAGATACGCAGTATTTT. The rearrangement uses TRBV2 and TRBJ2-3; D gene ambiguous. Germline loops: CDR1 SNHLY, CDR2 FYNNEI. V gave up 11 bases and J gave up 2 bases, with 17 bases separating them. CDR3 length: 14 amino acids.

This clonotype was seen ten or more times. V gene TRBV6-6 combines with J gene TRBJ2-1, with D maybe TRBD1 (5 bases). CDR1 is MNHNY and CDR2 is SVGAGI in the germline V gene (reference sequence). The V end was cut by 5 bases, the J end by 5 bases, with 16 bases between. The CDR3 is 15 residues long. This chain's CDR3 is CASSGHFTTDNEQFF. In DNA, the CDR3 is TGTGCCAGCAGTGGACACTTTACGACTGACAATGAGCAGTTCTTC.

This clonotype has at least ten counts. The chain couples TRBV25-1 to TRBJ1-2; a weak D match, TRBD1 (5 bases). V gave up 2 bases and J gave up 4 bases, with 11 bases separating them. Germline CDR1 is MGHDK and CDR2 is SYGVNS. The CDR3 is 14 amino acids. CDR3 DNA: TGTGCCAGCAGTGAAGGGCGGGACCTCTATGGCTACACCTTC. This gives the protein CASSEGRDLYGYTF.

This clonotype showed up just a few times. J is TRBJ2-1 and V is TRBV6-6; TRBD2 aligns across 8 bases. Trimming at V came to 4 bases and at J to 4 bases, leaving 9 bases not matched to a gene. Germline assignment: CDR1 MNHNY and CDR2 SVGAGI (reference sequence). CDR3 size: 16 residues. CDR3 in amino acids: CASSSLLSGGYNEQFF. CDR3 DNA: TGTGCCAGCAGTTCCCTCTTATCGGGAGGGTACAATGAGCAGTTCTTC.

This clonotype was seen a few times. CDR3 in DNA: TGTGCCAGCAGCCAAGGGCGCGGGGGTCAATTCTCCTACGAGCAGTACTTC. This translates into CASSQGRGGQFSYEQYF. The V call is TRBV4-2, the J call TRBJ2-7; TRBD2 matches at 7 bases. This CDR3 is built from 17 residues. The V gene end was trimmed by 1 base and the J gene end by 0 bases; junction bases not matched to a gene: 9. The germline gives CDR1 LGHNA, CDR2 YNFKEQ.

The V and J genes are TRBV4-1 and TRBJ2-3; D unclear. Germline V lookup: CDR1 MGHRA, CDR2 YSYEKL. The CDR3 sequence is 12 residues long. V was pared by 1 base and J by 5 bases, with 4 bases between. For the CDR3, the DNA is TGCGCCAGCAGCCAAGTGGTAGATACGCAGTATTTT. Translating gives CASSQVVDTQYF.

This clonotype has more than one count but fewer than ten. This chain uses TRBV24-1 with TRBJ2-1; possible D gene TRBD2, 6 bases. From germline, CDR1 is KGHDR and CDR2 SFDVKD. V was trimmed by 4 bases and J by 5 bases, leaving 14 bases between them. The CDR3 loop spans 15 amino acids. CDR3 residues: CATSEPSGSDNEQFF. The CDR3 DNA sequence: TGTGCCACCAGTGAGCCCTCCGGGAGTGACAATGAGCAGTTCTTC.

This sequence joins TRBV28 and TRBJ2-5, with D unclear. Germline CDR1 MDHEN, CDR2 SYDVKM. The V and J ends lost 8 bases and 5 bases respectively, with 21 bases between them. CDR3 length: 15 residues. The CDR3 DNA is TGTGCCAGCCTGCCTCCGGGCCCCCCACGGGAGACCCAGTACTTC. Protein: CASLPPGPPRETQYF. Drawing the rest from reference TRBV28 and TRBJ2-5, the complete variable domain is DVKVTQSSRYLVKRTGEKVFLECVQDMDHENMFWYRQDPGLGLRLIYFSYDVKMKEKGDIPEGYSVSREKKERFSLILESASTNQTSMYLCASLPPGPPRETQYFGPGTRLLVL.

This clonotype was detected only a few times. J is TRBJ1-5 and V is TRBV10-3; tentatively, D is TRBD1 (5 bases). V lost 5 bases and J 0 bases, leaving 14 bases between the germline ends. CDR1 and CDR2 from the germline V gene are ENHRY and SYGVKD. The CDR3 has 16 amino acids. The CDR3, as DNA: TGTGCCATCAGTTCTGGGGACGGTGATAGCAATCAGCCCCAGCATTTT. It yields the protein CAISSGDGDSNQPQHF.

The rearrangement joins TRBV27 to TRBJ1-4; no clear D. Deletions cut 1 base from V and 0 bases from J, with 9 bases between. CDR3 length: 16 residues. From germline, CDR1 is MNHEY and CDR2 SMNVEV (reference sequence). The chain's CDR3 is CASSLFRGATNEKLFF. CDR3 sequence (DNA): TGTGCCAGCAGTTTATTCCGGGGAGCAACTAATGAAAAACTGTTTTTT.